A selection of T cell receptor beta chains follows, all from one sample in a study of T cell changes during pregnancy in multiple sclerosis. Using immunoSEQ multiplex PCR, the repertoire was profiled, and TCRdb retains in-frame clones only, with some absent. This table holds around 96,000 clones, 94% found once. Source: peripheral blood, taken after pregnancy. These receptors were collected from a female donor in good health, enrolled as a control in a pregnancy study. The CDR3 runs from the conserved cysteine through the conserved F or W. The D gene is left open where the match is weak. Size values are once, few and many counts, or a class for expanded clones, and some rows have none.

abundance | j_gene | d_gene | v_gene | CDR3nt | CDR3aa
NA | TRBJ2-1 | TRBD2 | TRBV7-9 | TGTGCCAGCAGCTCGCCTACCACTAGCGCCAGCTCCTACAATGAGCAGTTCTTC | CASSSPTTSASSYNEQFF
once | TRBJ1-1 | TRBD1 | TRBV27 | TGTGCCAGCACCAGTGACAGGGGGCGCCCGGCTGCTTTCTTT | CASTSDRGRPAAFF
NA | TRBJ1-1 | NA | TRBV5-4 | TGTGCCAGCAGCTTACCAGGATACCAGAACACTGAAGCTTTCTTT | CASSLPGYQNTEAFF
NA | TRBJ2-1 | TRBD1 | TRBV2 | TGTGCCAGCAGTGTCGACAGGGGGCGCGTATACAATGAGCAGTTCTTC | CASSVDRGRVYNEQFF
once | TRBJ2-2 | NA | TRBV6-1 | TGTGCCAGCAGTGACACCCCCGGGTTCTCGGTGAACACCGGGGAGCTGTTTTTT | CASSDTPGFSVNTGELFF
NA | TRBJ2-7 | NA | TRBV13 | TGTGCCAGCAGCTTAGGTCGAGTCAACGAGCAGTACTTC | CASSLGRVNEQYF
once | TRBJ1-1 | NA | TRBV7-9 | TGTGCCAGCAGCTTAGTTACGGGGGGTGAAGCTTTCTTT | CASSLVTGGEAFF
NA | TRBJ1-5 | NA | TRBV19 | TGTGCCAGTAGTAGTTCTCAACGGGCCCAGCATTTT | CASSSSQRAQHF
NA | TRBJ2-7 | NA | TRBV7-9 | TGTGCCACCCAGGGTGGGACTCCCCTCGAGCAGTACTTC | CATQGGTPLEQYF
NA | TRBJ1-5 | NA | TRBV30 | TGTGCCTGGAGGGCCAAATGGAGGGGCAATCAGCCCCAGCATTTT | CAWRAKWRGNQPQHF
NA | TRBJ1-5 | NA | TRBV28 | TGTGCCAGCAGTAATCCAGTTAGCAATCAGCCCCAGCATTTT | CASSNPVSNQPQHF
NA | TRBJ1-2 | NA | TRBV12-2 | TGTGCAAGTCGCTTAGATAGGAGACCAGTCAACTATGGCTACACCTTC | CASRLDRRPVNYGYTF
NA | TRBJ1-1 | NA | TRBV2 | TGTGCCAGCAGGCCTAAGACGCAGGGAATGCGGACTGAAGCTTTCTTT | CASRPKTQGMRTEAFF